Below are 17 T cell receptor beta chains sequenced from a single sample in a study of monozygotic twins with inflammatory bowel disease. TCRdb reanalyzed the 5' RACE reads, giving one entry per CDR3 protein sequence and no DNA. Here the sample table reports around 190,000 distinct CDR3 sequences. The sequencing input was blood. The receptors come from a human donor with ulcerative colitis or Crohn's disease, or a healthy co-twin of an affected twin (not recorded which).

The chain combines TRBV20-1 with TRBJ2-7; TCRdb returns TRBD1, unconfirmable since there is no DNA. Germline lookup yields CDR1 DFQATT and CDR2 SNEGSKA (reference sequence). CDR3 length: 13 amino acids. The CDR3 sequence: CSATSGQGIEQYF.

The V and J genes are TRBV15 and TRBJ1-1; with no DNA, the TCRdb D assignment of TRBD1 cannot be verified. The V gene's germline CDR1 is LNHNV and CDR2 YYDKDF (reference sequence). The CDR3 is made up of 16 amino acids. The CDR3 is CATSRDLRQGGVVAFF.

The V call is TRBV6-1, the J call TRBJ1-1; TCRdb's D gene call, TRBD1, goes unchecked for lack of DNA. This CDR3 has 15 residues. The germline V gene encodes CDR1 MNHNS and CDR2 SASEGT. The CDR3 sequence is CASSAGIQGSTEAFF.

The chain joins TRBV7-9 to TRBJ1-4; TCRdb indicates TRBD1, and absent DNA this call remains unverified. The CDR3 totals 14 residues. Germline V lookup: CDR1 SEHNR, CDR2 FQNEAQ (reference sequence). This CDR3 reads CASSLLGLGEKLFF.

The chain carries TRBV12-3 or TRBV12-4 and TRBJ1-1. The CDR3 totals 11 residues. CDR3 amino acids: CASRTRFEAFF.

This rearrangement joins TRBV6-2 or TRBV6-3 to TRBJ1-1. CDR3 length equals 13 residues. Looked up from germline, CDR1 is MNHEY and CDR2 is SVGEGT. CDR3: CASSYTGQTEAFF.

V usage is TRBV4-1 and J usage is TRBJ2-2. CDR1 and CDR2 from the germline V gene are MGHRA and YSYEKL. CDR3 length equals 16 residues. CDR3 loop: CASSQVVNTYTGELFF.

The genes are TRBV5-6 and TRBJ1-1; TCRdb gives TRBD1 as the D gene, but with no DNA this cannot be confirmed. Germline V gene lookup returns CDR1 SGHDT and CDR2 YYEEEE. The CDR3 length is 14 residues. The CDR3: CASATGHWNTEAFF.

The chain carries TRBV29-1 and TRBJ1-1. Germline V gene lookup returns CDR1 SQVTM and CDR2 ANQGSEA. CDR3 length: 13 amino acids. The CDR3 loop reads CSVGRVEGTEAFF.

This chain joins TRBV20-1 and TRBJ1-2. CDR1 and CDR2 from the germline V gene are DFQATT and SNEGSKA (reference sequence). CDR3 length: 15 amino acids. The CDR3: CSARPSGAINYGYTF.

This sequence joins TRBV20-1 and TRBJ1-1; TCRdb outputs TRBD1, but without DNA this stays unchecked. In germline, CDR1 is DFQATT, CDR2 SNEGSKA (reference sequence). This CDR3 comprises 13 residues. CDR3 in amino acids: CSARQGSGTEAFF.

The rearrangement links TRBV6-1 to TRBJ2-1; there is no DNA to check the TCRdb D call of TRBD2. The CDR3 runs to 15 residues. Germline CDR1 reads MNHNS; CDR2 reads SASEGT. The CDR3 sequence is CASRGGGPSGNEQFF.

This sequence joins TRBV5-1 and TRBJ2-1; TCRdb's D call, TRBD1, is unchecked because there is no DNA. Germline V lookup: CDR1 SGHRS, CDR2 YFSETQ. This CDR3 is 15 amino acids long. The CDR3 here is CASTPDRGLVNEQFF.

The CDR3 is CASRQGQGDSPLHF. The V and J genes are TRBV5-1 and TRBJ1-6; no DNA is available, so the TRBD1 call from TCRdb remains unchecked. Germline CDR1 is SGHRS and CDR2 is YFSETQ. The CDR3 has 14 amino acids.

The chain couples TRBV9 to TRBJ1-2; the TRBD1 assignment by TCRdb is unverifiable without DNA. This CDR3 spans 17 amino acids. CDR1 is SGDLS and CDR2 is YYNGEE in the germline V gene. The CDR3 loop is CASSAPLGGQVGFDYTF.

The chain links TRBV7-8 to TRBJ1-1; TCRdb names TRBD1, which stays unverified in the absence of DNA. The CDR3 runs 15 residues. Germline CDR1 and CDR2: SGHVS and FQNEAQ. CDR3 region: CASSLGDRRGTEAFF. Using reference TRBV7-8 and TRBJ1-1 for the parts outside the CDR3, the full variable domain is GAGVSQSPRYKVAKRGQDVALRCDPISGHVSLFWYQQALGQGPEFLTYFQNEAQLDKSGLPSDRFFAERPEGSVSTLKIQRTQQEDSAVYLCASSLGDRRGTEAFFGQGTRLTVV.

The rearrangement links TRBV20-1 to TRBJ1-4. The CDR3 contains 13 residues. The V gene's germline CDR1 is DFQATT and CDR2 SNEGSKA (reference sequence). The CDR3 spells CSAPGLNNEKLFF.